A selection of T cell receptor beta chains follows, all from one sample in a study of cytomegalovirus exposure and HLA in healthy donors. TCRdb keeps only in-frame clones here, not all; method: immunoSEQ multiplex PCR. The sample includes some 130,000 clones, less than 80% of them seen just once. Sequenced material: PBMCs. The source of these receptors is a female donor in good health and CMV-seropositive. CDR3s include the opening cysteine and the closing phenylalanine or tryptophan. A D gene is named only where the DNA matches it firmly. Size is omitted from some rows. Given values are once, few, many or a class for expanded clones.

abundance | j_gene | d_gene | v_gene | CDR3aa | CDR3nt
once | TRBJ2-3 | TRBD2 | TRBV9 | CASSLMTSGTSTDTQYF | TGTGCCAGCAGCCTCATGACTAGCGGGACGAGCACGGATACGCAGTATTTT
many | TRBJ2-3 | NA | TRBV13 | CASSRGQVQVNTQYF | TGTGCCAGCAGTCGAGGACAAGTTCAAGTGAATACGCAGTATTTT
NA | TRBJ1-2 | NA | TRBV28 | CASSLLANYGYTF | TGTGCCAGCAGTTTACTTGCTAACTATGGCTACACCTTC
NA | TRBJ2-7 | TRBD2 | TRBV2 | CASIGAGETDEQYF | TGTGCCAGCATTGGAGCGGGAGAAACCGACGAGCAGTACTTC
few | TRBJ1-5 | NA | TRBV4-1 | CASSQTDRSSNQPQHF | TGCGCCAGCAGCCAAACCGACAGAAGTAGCAATCAGCCCCAGCATTTT
few | TRBJ1-3 | NA | TRBV30 | CAWNLAGNTIYF | TGTGCCTGGAATCTAGCGGGAAACACCATATATTTT
NA | TRBJ1-2 | NA | TRBV6-1 | CASTSRDGVYGYTF | TGTGCCAGCACGTCCAGGGATGGAGTCTATGGCTACACCTTC
few | TRBJ2-7 | NA | TRBV7-3 | CASSPTSPGEQYF | TGTGCCAGCAGCCCTACGTCTCCCGGGGAGCAGTACTTC
NA | TRBJ2-6 | NA | TRBV11-1 | CASSLVGAGANVLTF | TGTGCCAGCAGCTTGGTAGGGGCTGGGGCCAACGTCCTGACTTTC
once | TRBJ2-7 | TRBD1 | TRBV6-1 | CASKIGTGGGQQYF | TGTGCCAGCAAGATCGGGACAGGGGGCGGCCAGCAGTACTTC
NA | TRBJ2-5 | TRBD2 | TRBV11-2 | CASSTGTNPQETQYF | TGTGCCAGCAGCACCGGGACTAATCCACAAGAGACCCAGTACTTC
NA | TRBJ2-7 | TRBD2 | TRBV18 | CASSRPRLAGVDYEQYF | TGTGCCAGCTCTCGACCAAGACTAGCGGGAGTTGACTACGAGCAGTACTTC
few | TRBJ2-7 | TRBD2 | TRBV6-1 | CASSEVGGEGQYF | TGTGCCAGCAGTGAAGTCGGGGGGGAGGGGCAGTACTTC
NA | TRBJ2-1 | TRBD2 | TRBV10-2 | CASREYSSGSYNEQFF | TGCGCCAGCAGGGAATATTCTAGCGGGAGCTACAATGAGCAGTTCTTC
NA | TRBJ2-7 | NA | TRBV11-2 | CASGGAGSTYEQYF | TGTGCCAGCGGCGGAGCCGGGAGCACCTACGAGCAGTACTTC
NA | TRBJ2-7 | NA | TRBV23-1 | CASSPTRGASYEQYF | TGCGCCAGCAGTCCCACCAGGGGAGCCTCCTACGAGCAGTACTTC
NA | TRBJ2-7 | TRBD2 | TRBV4-1 | CASSVRGTSVYEQYF | TGCGCCAGCAGCGTGAGGGGGACTAGCGTTTACGAGCAGTACTTC
few | TRBJ2-1 | TRBD2 | TRBV11-2 | CASSFELAGNEQFF | TGTGCCAGCAGCTTTGAACTAGCGGGAAATGAGCAGTTCTTC
NA | TRBJ1-2 | NA | TRBV5-5 | CASSPLDSLHGYTF | TGTGCCAGCAGCCCTTTGGACAGTTTACATGGCTACACCTTC
NA | TRBJ2-3 | TRBD2 | TRBV5-1 | CASSLVPSGTDTQYF | TGCGCCAGCAGCTTGGTCCCTAGCGGAACAGATACGCAGTATTTT
NA | TRBJ2-3 | NA | TRBV19 | CASKEDLGTDTQYF | TGTGCCAGTAAGGAGGATTTAGGCACAGATACGCAGTATTTT
NA | TRBJ1-1 | NA | TRBV5-5 | CASSFRTANTEAFF | TGTGCCAGCAGCTTTCGGACAGCCAACACTGAAGCTTTCTTT
NA | TRBJ2-5 | TRBD2 | TRBV6-1 | CASSEEFSGRPKGETQYF | TGTGCCAGCAGTGAAGAATTTAGCGGGAGGCCTAAGGGGGAGACCCAGTACTTC
NA | TRBJ1-6 | NA | TRBV5-6 | CASSIHPGRSPLHF | TGTGCCAGCAGCATACACCCGGGGAGATCACCCCTCCACTTT
NA | TRBJ2-1 | TRBD2 | TRBV7-9 | CASSPASGFTYPYNEQFF | TGTGCCAGCAGCCCGGCTAGCGGATTCACGTACCCCTACAATGAGCAGTTCTTC
NA | TRBJ2-7 | NA | TRBV5-5 | CASSGRGEQYF | TGTGCCAGCAGCGGCCGGGGGGAGCAGTACTTC
NA | TRBJ1-4 | TRBD1 | TRBV30 | CAWNRQGAGEKLFF | TGTGCCTGGAACCGACAGGGGGCGGGGGAAAAACTGTTTTTT
NA | TRBJ2-5 | NA | TRBV6-1 | CASSDFPKGETQYF | TGTGCCAGCAGTGATTTTCCTAAGGGGGAGACCCAGTACTTC
NA | TRBJ2-7 | TRBD1 | TRBV7-9 | CASSSGQALNYEQYF | TGTGCCAGCAGCTCCGGACAGGCCCTGAACTACGAGCAGTACTTC
NA | TRBJ2-5 | TRBD2 | TRBV7-2 | CASSLGTSGRARGETQYF | TGTGCCAGCAGCCTCGGGACTAGCGGGAGGGCGAGGGGGGAGACCCAGTACTTC
once | TRBJ1-1 | TRBD1 | TRBV6-1 | CASSTRDRTTEAFF | TGTGCCAGCAGTACCCGGGACAGGACAACTGAAGCTTTCTTT
NA | TRBJ2-1 | TRBD2 | TRBV5-6 | CAAAREGSYNEQFF | TGTGCCGCAGCCCGGGAGGGCTCCTACAATGAGCAGTTCTTC
NA | TRBJ2-3 | TRBD2 | TRBV19 | CASRRGLAGGTDTQYF | TGTGCCAGTAGACGGGGACTAGCGGGGGGTACAGATACGCAGTATTTT
NA | TRBJ2-7 | NA | TRBV10-3 | CAISSSSEQYF | TGTGCCATCAGTTCTAGTTCCGAGCAGTACTTC
NA | TRBJ1-1 | NA | TRBV19 | CASSIRGPNTEAFF | TGTGCCAGTAGTATAAGGGGCCCGAACACTGAAGCTTTCTTT
NA | TRBJ1-4 | TRBD1 | TRBV2 | CASVFDREIEKLFF | TGTGCCAGCGTTTTCGACAGGGAGATAGAAAAACTGTTTTTT
few | TRBJ2-7 | NA | TRBV6-7 | CANLQTGISPHEQYF | TGTGCCAACTTACAAACAGGGATCTCCCCTCACGAGCAGTACTTC
NA | TRBJ1-1 | TRBD1 | TRBV30 | CAWIPGTGMDTEAFF | TGTGCCTGGATCCCCGGGACAGGGATGGACACTGAAGCTTTCTTT
few | TRBJ1-1 | NA | TRBV19 | CASSKEWSTEAFF | TGTGCCAGTAGTAAGGAGTGGTCCACTGAAGCTTTCTTT
NA | TRBJ1-1 | NA | TRBV7-9 | CASSPMGAMNTEAFF | TGTGCCAGCAGCCCCATGGGGGCTATGAACACTGAAGCTTTCTTT
NA | TRBJ2-1 | TRBD2 | TRBV10-1 | CASSSGLAGGLYNEQFF | TGCGCCAGCAGTTCGGGACTAGCGGGAGGTCTGTACAATGAGCAGTTCTTC
NA | TRBJ2-1 | TRBD2 | TRBV9 | CASSGTSGDEQFF | TGTGCCAGCAGCGGGACTAGCGGGGATGAGCAGTTCTTC
few | TRBJ2-7 | TRBD2 | TRBV7-2 | CASRDTSGGTYEQYF | TGTGCCAGCAGGGATACTAGCGGGGGGACCTACGAGCAGTACTTC
NA | TRBJ1-1 | NA | TRBV6-5 | CASSYSQGGRSEAFF | TGTGCCAGCAGTTACTCCCAGGGAGGTCGCTCTGAAGCTTTCTTT
NA | TRBJ2-1 | NA | TRBV7-9 | CASSSTVLGYNEQFF | TGTGCCAGCAGCTCAACGGTACTCGGCTACAATGAGCAGTTCTTC
NA | TRBJ1-4 | NA | TRBV25-1 | CASSGMGGRGDEKLFF | TGTGCCAGCAGTGGCATGGGGGGGAGGGGTGATGAAAAACTGTTTTTT
NA | TRBJ2-7 | NA | TRBV21-1 | CASSNKARALYEQYF | TGTGCCAGCAGCAACAAGGCCAGGGCACTCTACGAGCAGTACTTC
NA | TRBJ1-1 | NA | TRBV5-4 | CASSGGLVGTEAFF | TGTGCCAGCAGCGGGGGCTTAGTGGGCACTGAAGCTTTCTTT
NA | TRBJ2-3 | NA | TRBV5-1 | CASSLDLRGITDTQYF | TGCGCCAGCAGCTTGGATTTGAGGGGGATCACAGATACGCAGTATTTT
NA | TRBJ1-1 | NA | TRBV2 | CASGQQNTEAFF | TGTGCCAGCGGGCAACAGAACACTGAAGCTTTCTTT
NA | TRBJ2-7 | TRBD1 | TRBV5-6 | CASSPHRGIYEQYF | TGTGCCAGCAGCCCACACAGGGGGATCTACGAGCAGTACTTC
NA | TRBJ2-6 | TRBD1 | TRBV2 | CASTDRGGPGANVLTF | TGTGCCAGCACCGACAGGGGGGGCCCTGGGGCCAACGTCCTGACTTTC
NA | TRBJ2-7 | NA | TRBV2 | CASSDWGELREQYF | TGTGCCAGCAGTGATTGGGGGGAGCTCCGCGAGCAGTACTTC